This T cell receptor (beta chain) was sequenced for a study of blood T cell repertoires in COVID-19. Study-wide context: Sites in the United States, Italy and Spain provided acute and convalescent COVID-19 samples. The cDNA or gDNA used as material had been derived from T cells, B-cell-depleted T cells, or PBMCs.

This clone was seen only a few times. With 4 bases removed from V and 1 base from J, the gap between germline ends came to 6 bases. This CDR3 region has 13 residues. Germline V gives CDR1 KGHSH, CDR2 LQKENI. Original data processing: Nucleated cell number was recorded as an estimate derived from reference gene primer amplification. Sequencing was performed with immunoSEQ multiplex PCR; in TCRdb, only in-frame clones are kept and a portion is missing. The V and J calls and the clone size are those of that table, but D and trimming were determined from the DNA. Found here are about 120,000 clones, more than 70% of them singletons; the top ten hold approximately 10%.

The receptor comes from a man between 45 and 60 years old with acute or convalescent COVID-19. The sample was peripheral blood. The J gene is TRBJ2-3, the V gene TRBV18; D gene uncertain. The CDR3 protein is CASSRGRTDTQYF. DNA for the CDR3: TGTGCCAGCTCACGAGGCCGCACAGATACGCAGTATTTT.